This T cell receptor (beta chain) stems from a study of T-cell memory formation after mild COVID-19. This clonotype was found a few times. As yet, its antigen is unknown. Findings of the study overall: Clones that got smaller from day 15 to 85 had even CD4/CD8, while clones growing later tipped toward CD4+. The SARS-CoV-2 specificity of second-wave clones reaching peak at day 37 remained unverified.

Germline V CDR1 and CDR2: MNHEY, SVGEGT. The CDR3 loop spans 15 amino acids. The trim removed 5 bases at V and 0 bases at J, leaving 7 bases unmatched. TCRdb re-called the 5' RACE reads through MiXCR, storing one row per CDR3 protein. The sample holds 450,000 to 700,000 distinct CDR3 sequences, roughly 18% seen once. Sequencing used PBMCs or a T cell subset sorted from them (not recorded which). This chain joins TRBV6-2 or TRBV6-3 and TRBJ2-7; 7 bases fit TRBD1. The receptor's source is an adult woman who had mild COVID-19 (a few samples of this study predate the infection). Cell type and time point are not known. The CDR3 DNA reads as TGTGCCAGCAGTACCGGGACAGCAAGCTCCTACGAGCAGTACTTC. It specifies CASSTGTASSYEQYF.